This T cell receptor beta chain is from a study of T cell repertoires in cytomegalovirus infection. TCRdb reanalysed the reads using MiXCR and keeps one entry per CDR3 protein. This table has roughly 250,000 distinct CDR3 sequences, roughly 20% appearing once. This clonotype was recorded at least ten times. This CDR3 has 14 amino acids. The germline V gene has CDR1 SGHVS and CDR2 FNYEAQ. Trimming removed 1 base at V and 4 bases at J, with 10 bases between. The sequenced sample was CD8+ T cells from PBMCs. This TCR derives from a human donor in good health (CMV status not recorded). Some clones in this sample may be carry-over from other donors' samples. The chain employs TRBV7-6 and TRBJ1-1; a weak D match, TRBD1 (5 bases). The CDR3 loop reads CASSLGDRGTEAFF. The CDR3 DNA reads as TGTGCCAGCAGCTTAGGGGATAGGGGCACTGAAGCTTTCTTT.